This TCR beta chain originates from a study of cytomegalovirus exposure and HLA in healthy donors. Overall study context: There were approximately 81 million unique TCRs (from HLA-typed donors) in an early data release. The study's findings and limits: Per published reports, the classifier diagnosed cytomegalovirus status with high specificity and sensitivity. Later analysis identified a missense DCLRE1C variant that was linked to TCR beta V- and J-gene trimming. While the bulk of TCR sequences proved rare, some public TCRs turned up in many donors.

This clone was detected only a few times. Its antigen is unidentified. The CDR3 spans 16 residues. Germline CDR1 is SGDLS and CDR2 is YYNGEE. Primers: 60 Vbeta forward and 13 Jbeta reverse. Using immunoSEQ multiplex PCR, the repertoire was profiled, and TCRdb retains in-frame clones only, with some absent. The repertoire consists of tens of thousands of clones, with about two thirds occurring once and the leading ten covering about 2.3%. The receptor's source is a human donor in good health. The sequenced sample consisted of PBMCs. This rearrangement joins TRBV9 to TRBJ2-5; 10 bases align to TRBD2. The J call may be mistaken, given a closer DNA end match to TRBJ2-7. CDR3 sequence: CASSGQLAGGLDEQYF. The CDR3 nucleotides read TGTGCCAGCAGCGGACAATTAGCGGGGGGCCTCGACGAGCAGTACTTC.